Below are 23 T cell receptor beta chains sequenced from a single sample in a study of technical replicates of blood from several donors (dated by TCRdb to 2016 to 2017). Libraries were built with the immunoSEQ multiplex PCR assay. This is the immuneACCESS table as TCRdb keeps it, with only in-frame sequences that have V and J called. A part of the clones is gone; compared with another copy, unresolved V genes explain less than half, and the rest is unexplained. This sample comprises fewer than 90,000 clones, about 96% of them detected only once. The ten largest clones represent 0.2% to 0.25% of the sample. The specimen sequenced was T cells isolated from PBMCs. The receptor source for this set is a human donor in good health.

The gene calls are TRBV10-3 and TRBJ1-5; D gene uncertain. Germline CDR1 is ENHRY and CDR2 is SYGVKD. The CDR3 totals 12 residues. The V end was cut by 11 bases, the J end by 7 bases, with 15 bases between. Here the CDR3 reads CAGGSGEQPQHF. The CDR3 region has the DNA TGTGCCGGTGGCAGCGGGGAGCAGCCCCAGCATTTT.

This clone appeared once. CDR3 sequence reads: CASRSGLVASYEQYF. The CDR3 nucleotides read TGTGCCAGCAGATCGGGACTAGTGGCCTCCTACGAGCAGTACTTC. This chain uses TRBV6-6 with TRBJ2-7; 8 bases are shared with TRBD2. CDR1 is MNHNY and CDR2 is SVGAGI in the germline V gene (reference sequence). The CDR3 has 15 residues. With V trimmed by 6 bases and J by 0 bases, 7 bases remained unmatched.

CDR3 residues: CASSLDRSYSNQPQHF. DNA for the CDR3: TGTGCCAGCAGCTTGGACAGGAGTTATAGCAATCAGCCCCAGCATTTT. This rearrangement joins TRBV7-8 to TRBJ1-5, with 7 positions matching TRBD1. V trimming: 3 bases; J trimming: 0 bases; junction bases outside the gene matches: 5. From germline, CDR1 is SGHVS and CDR2 FQNEAQ. The CDR3 is made up of 16 amino acids. The whole variable domain, filled in from reference TRBV7-8 and TRBJ1-5, reads GAGVSQSPRYKVAKRGQDVALRCDPISGHVSLFWYQQALGQGPEFLTYFQNEAQLDKSGLPSDRFFAERPEGSVSTLKIQRTQQEDSAVYLCASSLDRSYSNQPQHFGDGTRLSIL.

The chain employs TRBV5-1 and TRBJ2-1; tentative D call: TRBD1 (5 bases). There are 12 residues in the CDR3. Per the germline V gene, CDR1 is SGHRS and CDR2 is YFSETQ. Trimming took off 4 bases at V and 16 bases at J, with 18 bases between the two ends. The CDR3 nucleotides are TGCGCCAGCAGCGTGGACACCACATCAGTTTTCTTC. Amino acids: CASSVDTTSVFF.

The rearrangement joins TRBV25-1 to TRBJ2-7; D is unclear. Trimming shortened V by 4 bases and J by 4 bases, and 11 bases separated the two germline ends. CDR1 and CDR2 from the germline V gene are MGHDK and SYGVNS. CDR3 length: 13 amino acids. The CDR3 here is CASSVPSGYEQYF. The CDR3 DNA sequence: TGTGCCAGCAGTGTACCCTCCGGGTACGAGCAGTACTTC.

The count of this clone is one. The V call is TRBV25-1, the J call TRBJ1-4, with D possibly matching TRBD1 (5 bases). V was clipped by 6 bases and J by 7 bases, with 18 bases between them. This CDR3 comprises 15 residues. In germline, CDR1 is MGHDK, CDR2 SYGVNS. As DNA, the CDR3 is TGTGCCAGCAGCGCCGCGGGGGAGGGAGGTGAAAAACTGTTTTTT. Its protein product is CASSAAGEGGEKLFF.

The chain has TRBV2 and TRBJ1-1; the D gene is possibly TRBD1 (6 bases). The V end was cut by 11 bases, the J end by 4 bases, with 17 bases between. The CDR3 loop spans 13 amino acids. CDR1 and CDR2 (germline): SNHLY, FYNNEI. This chain's CDR3 is CAGGVGRLTEAFF. The CDR3 coding sequence is TGTGCCGGGGGCGTGGGACGCCTCACTGAAGCTTTCTTT.

The rearrangement joins TRBV27 to TRBJ1-2, with 12 bases fitting TRBD1. The V gene's germline CDR1 is MNHEY and CDR2 SMNVEV (reference sequence). This CDR3 has 15 residues. V lost 8 bases and J lost 7; bases outside the gene matches: 11. The CDR3 sequence: CASGHPGQGAGGYTF. For the CDR3, the DNA is TGTGCCAGCGGGCATCCGGGACAGGGGGCGGGTGGCTACACCTTC.

The CDR3 protein is CSVGGTAESGGAFF. In DNA form, the CDR3 reads TGCAGCGTCGGCGGGACCGCGGAATCGGGGGGAGCTTTCTTT. This chain connects TRBV29-1 to TRBJ1-1; a possible D gene is TRBD1 (5 bases). Germline CDR1 SQVTM, CDR2 ANQGSEA. V lost 6 bases to trimming and J lost 10 bases, with 24 bases between them. This CDR3 comprises 14 residues.

The chain couples TRBV7-2 to TRBJ2-2, with 8 bases fitting TRBD1. This CDR3 is 18 amino acids long. The V segment lost 2 bases and the J segment 0 bases; nucleotides outside the gene matches: 8. CDR1 SGHTA and CDR2 FQGNSA come from the germline V gene. The CDR3 spells CASSLYIRGRANTGELFF. Here the CDR3 DNA reads TGTGCCAGCAGCTTATATATCAGGGGGCGGGCGAACACCGGGGAGCTGTTTTTT.

V is TRBV27 and J is TRBJ2-5; TRBD2 aligns across 7 bases. This CDR3 comprises 14 residues. J gave up 4 bases and V 2 bases, and 4 bases lay outside the gene matches. Germline CDR1 and CDR2: MNHEY and SMNVEV (reference sequence). CDR3 sequence reads: CASSLPGLGETQYF. The CDR3 DNA is TGTGCCAGCAGTTTACCAGGACTAGGAGAGACCCAGTACTTC.

The chain joins TRBV5-1 to TRBJ1-5; tentative D call: TRBD1 (6 bases). The CDR3 consists of 15 residues. V dropped 0 bases and J dropped 3 bases, with 10 bases sitting between them. From germline, CDR1 is SGHRS and CDR2 YFSETQ. The CDR3 nucleotides are TGCGCCAGCAGCTTGGAGGGACAACTCAATCAGCCCCAGCATTTT. Encoded protein: CASSLEGQLNQPQHF.

This chain links TRBV11-2 with TRBJ1-1; D gene ambiguous. From germline, CDR1 is SGHAT and CDR2 FQNNGV. Trimming removed 5 bases at V and 5 bases at J, with 15 bases between. The CDR3 covers 14 residues. The CDR3 loop reads CASSPGGWSTEAFF. In DNA, the CDR3 is TGTGCCAGCAGCCCAGGAGGATGGTCTACTGAAGCTTTCTTT.

This rearrangement joins TRBV4-1 to TRBJ2-3; 7 nucleotides match TRBD2. The CDR3 is 16 amino acids. V lost 1 base and J lost 5; bases outside the gene matches: 9. Germline CDR1 is MGHRA and CDR2 is YSYEKL. The CDR3 sequence: CASSQGSGTLRDTQYF. The DNA for the CDR3 is TGCGCCAGCAGCCAAGGGAGCGGGACTTTAAGAGATACGCAGTATTTT.

The V call is TRBV6-1, the J call TRBJ2-7; D possibly corresponds to TRBD1 (6 bases). Germline CDR1 and CDR2: MNHNS and SASEGT. The CDR3 runs 15 residues. V was trimmed by 3 bases and J by 2 bases, leaving 14 bases between them. CDR3 amino acids: CASSEERTVAYEQYF. The CDR3 bases are TGTGCCAGCAGTGAGGAGAGGACAGTAGCCTACGAGCAGTACTTC.

The chain carries TRBV19 and TRBJ1-5, with D perhaps matching TRBD1 (5 bases). Per germline, CDR1 LNHDA and CDR2 SQIVND (reference sequence). The CDR3 sequence is 15 residues long. With 7 bases removed from V and 7 bases from J, the gap between germline ends came to 20 bases. The CDR3 protein is CASKERGGGDQPQHF. Written as DNA, the CDR3 is TGTGCCAGTAAAGAGAGAGGTGGGGGGGACCAGCCCCAGCATTTT.

V gene TRBV29-1 combines with J gene TRBJ1-2, with D tentatively TRBD1 (5 bases). The germline V gene has CDR1 SQVTM and CDR2 ANQGSEA. The CDR3 sequence is 16 residues long. The V and J ends lost 4 bases and 5 bases respectively, with 23 bases between them. CDR3 sequence (DNA): TGCAGCGTTGTGGAGCTCAAGGGGTTGGGTTGGTATGGCTACACCTTC. Protein product: CSVVELKGLGWYGYTF.

This chain joins TRBV28 and TRBJ2-7; D remains unclear. Trimming pared 6 bases from V and 2 bases from J, leaving 11 bases between. CDR3 length equals 13 residues. CDR1 MDHEN and CDR2 SYDVKM come from the germline V gene. CDR3 sequence (DNA): TGTGCCAGCAGGAGGTTATCCCCCTACGAGCAGTACTTC. The encoded protein is CASRRLSPYEQYF.

This chain connects TRBV5-1 to TRBJ1-1; 10 nucleotides agree with TRBD1. Germline assignment: CDR1 SGHRS and CDR2 YFSETQ. This CDR3 comprises 14 residues. J gave up 4 bases and V 4 bases, and 4 bases lay outside the gene matches. The CDR3: CASSLGQGITEAFF. For the CDR3, the DNA is TGCGCCAGCAGCCTGGGACAGGGGATCACTGAAGCTTTCTTT. Combining the CDR3 with reference TRBV5-1 and TRBJ1-1 gives the whole variable domain KAGVTQTPRYLIKTRGQQVTLSCSPISGHRSVSWYQQTPGQGLQFLFEYFSETQRNKGNFPGRFSGRQFSNSRSEMNVSTLELGDSALYLCASSLGQGITEAFFGQGTRLTVV.

The rearrangement links TRBV5-1 to TRBJ2-7; D is undetermined. Germline V gene data show CDR1 as SGHRS and CDR2 as YFSETQ. Trimming shortened V by 3 bases and J by 6 bases, and 10 bases separated the two germline ends. This CDR3 region has 12 residues. DNA for the CDR3: TGCGCCAGCAGCTACGATCTATCCGAGCAGTACTTC. It specifies CASSYDLSEQYF.

The chain combines TRBV2 with TRBJ2-3; tentatively, D is TRBD1 (5 bases). Per germline, CDR1 SNHLY and CDR2 FYNNEI. Trimming removed 5 bases at V and 2 bases at J, with 20 bases between. CDR3 length: 17 residues. CDR3 residues: CASSSVRGRQLTDTQYF. In nucleotides, the CDR3 is TGTGCCAGCAGTTCCGTAAGGGGAAGGCAGCTCACAGATACGCAGTATTTT.

This sequence joins TRBV5-6 and TRBJ2-7; maybe TRBD1 (5 bases). Germline lookup yields CDR1 SGHDT and CDR2 YYEEEE. The CDR3 totals 13 residues. Deletions cut 0 bases from V and 1 base from J, with 5 bases between. CDR3 sequence: CASSLEGSYEQYF. DNA for the CDR3: TGTGCCAGCAGCTTGGAGGGGTCCTACGAGCAGTACTTC. Together with reference TRBV5-6 and TRBJ2-7, the CDR3 gives the full variable domain: DAGVTQSPTHLIKTRGQQVTLRCSPKSGHDTVSWYQQALGQGPQFIFQYYEEEERQRGNFPDRFSGHQFPNYSSELNVNALLLGDSALYLCASSLEGSYEQYFGPGTRLTVT.

This rearrangement joins TRBV5-1 to TRBJ2-7; a possible D gene is TRBD1 (5 bases). Germline V CDR1 and CDR2: SGHRS, YFSETQ. The ends were cut back, 1 base at V and 5 bases at J, with 10 bases in the middle. The CDR3 contains 13 residues. CDR3 sequence (DNA): TGCGCCAGCAGCTTGTGGCAGGGTCACGAGCAGTACTTC. It encodes CASSLWQGHEQYF.